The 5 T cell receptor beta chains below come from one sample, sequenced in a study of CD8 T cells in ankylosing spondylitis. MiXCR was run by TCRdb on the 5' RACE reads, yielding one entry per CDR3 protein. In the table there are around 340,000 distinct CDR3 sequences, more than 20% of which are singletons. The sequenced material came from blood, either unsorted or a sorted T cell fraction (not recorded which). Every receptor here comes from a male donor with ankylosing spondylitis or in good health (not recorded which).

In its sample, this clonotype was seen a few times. CDR3 protein: CASSFFARGSSGANVLTF. CDR3 coding DNA: TGTGCCAGCAGCTTTTTCGCAAGGGGAAGCTCTGGGGCCAACGTCCTGACTTTC. The chain uses TRBV11-1 and TRBJ2-6; D possibly corresponds to TRBD1 (5 bases). The CDR3 loop spans 18 amino acids. CDR1 SGHAT and CDR2 FQDESV come from the germline V gene (reference sequence). Trimming took off 3 bases at V and 0 bases at J, with 15 bases between the two ends. The full variable domain, in which reference TRBV11-1 and TRBJ2-6 provide the parts outside the CDR3, is EAEVAQSPRYKITEKSQAVAFWCDPISGHATLYWYRQILGQGPELLVQFQDESVVDDSQLPKDRFSAERLKGVDSTLKIQPAELGDSAMYLCASSFFARGSSGANVLTFGAGSRLTVL.

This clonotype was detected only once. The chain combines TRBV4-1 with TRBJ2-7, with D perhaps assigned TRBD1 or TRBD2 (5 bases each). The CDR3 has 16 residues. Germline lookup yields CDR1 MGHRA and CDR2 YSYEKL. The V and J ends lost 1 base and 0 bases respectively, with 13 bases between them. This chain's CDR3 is CASSQGPGGGSYEQYF. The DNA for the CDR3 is TGCGCCAGCAGCCAAGGACCTGGGGGTGGCTCCTACGAGCAGTACTTC.

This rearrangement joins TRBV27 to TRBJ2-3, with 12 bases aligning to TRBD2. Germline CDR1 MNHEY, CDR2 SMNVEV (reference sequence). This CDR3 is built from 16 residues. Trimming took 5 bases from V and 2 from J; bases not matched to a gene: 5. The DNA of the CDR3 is TGTGCCAGCAGTGTTCGACTAGCGGGAGCCACAGATACGCAGTATTTT. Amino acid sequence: CASSVRLAGATDTQYF.

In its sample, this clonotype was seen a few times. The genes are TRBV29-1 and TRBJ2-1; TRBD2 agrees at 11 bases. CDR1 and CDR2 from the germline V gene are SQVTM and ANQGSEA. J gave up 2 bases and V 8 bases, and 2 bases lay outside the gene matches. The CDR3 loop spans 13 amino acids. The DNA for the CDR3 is TGCAGCTTTAGCGGGGGGGCCTACAATGAGCAGTTCTTC. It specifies CSFSGGAYNEQFF.

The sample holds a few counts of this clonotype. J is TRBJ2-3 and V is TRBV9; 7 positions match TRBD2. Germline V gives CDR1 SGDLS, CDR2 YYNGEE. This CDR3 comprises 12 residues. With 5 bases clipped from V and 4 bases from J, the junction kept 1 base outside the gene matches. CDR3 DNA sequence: TGTGCCAGCAGGGGGGGGTCAGATACGCAGTATTTT. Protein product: CASRGGSDTQYF. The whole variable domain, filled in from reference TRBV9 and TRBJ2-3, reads DSGVTQTPKHLITATGQRVTLRCSPRSGDLSVYWYQQSLDQGLQFLIQYYNGEERAKGNILERFSAQQFPDLHSELNLSSLELGDSALYFCASRGGSDTQYFGPGTRLTVL.